Below, 27 T cell receptor beta chains from the same sample are listed, as sequenced in a study of T cells after yellow fever vaccination. TCRdb ran MiXCR on the 5' RACE reads and lists one entry per CDR3 protein. The sample shows hundreds of thousands of distinct CDR3 sequences, roughly an eighth of them seen only once. Sequencing used PBMCs, obtained on the day of the yellow fever booster vaccination. Source of these receptors: a man aged 25 to 45 who received the YFV17D yellow fever vaccine.

The chain employs TRBV5-1 and TRBJ1-1; 7 bases agree with TRBD1. The CDR3 contains 13 residues. Germline V lookup: CDR1 SGHRS, CDR2 YFSETQ. V shed 3 bases, J shed 4 bases, and the junction held 3 bases outside the gene matches. CDR3 bases: TGCGCCAGCAGCTACTACAGGGGCACTGAAGCTTTCTTT. Its translation is CASSYYRGTEAFF.

This clonotype has a count of ten or more. The V gene is TRBV7-9, the J gene TRBJ1-1, with 9 positions matching TRBD1. The V gene's germline CDR1 is SEHNR and CDR2 FQNEAQ (reference sequence). The ends lost 1 base at V and 4 bases at J; junction bases unmatched: 4. The CDR3 loop spans 15 amino acids. DNA for the CDR3: TGTGCCAGCAGCTTAGGGGACAGGGATGTCACTGAAGCTTTCTTT. Protein product: CASSLGDRDVTEAFF.

The chain combines TRBV10-2 with TRBJ2-3; possibly TRBD2 for D (6 bases). Germline V gene sequence: CDR1 WSHSY, CDR2 SAAADI. The CDR3 contains 16 residues. V lost 6 bases, J lost 0 bases, and 16 bases lay in between. Written as DNA, the CDR3 is TGCGCCAGCAGCTCCCAATTTAGCGGTAGCACAGATACGCAGTATTTT. Protein: CASSSQFSGSTDTQYF.

V and J are TRBV7-9 and TRBJ2-1, with 8 bases matching TRBD2. This CDR3 has 16 residues. With V trimmed by 3 bases and J by 6 bases, 10 bases remained unmatched. In germline, CDR1 is SEHNR, CDR2 FQNEAQ (reference sequence). In nucleotides, the CDR3 is TGTGCCAGCAGCTTTGGACTTACCGGGAGGGCCAATGAGCAGTTCTTC. Its translation is CASSFGLTGRANEQFF.

This clonotype was seen a handful of times. The chain employs TRBV20-1 and TRBJ2-7; the match to TRBD1 covers 7 bases. Germline CDR1 is DFQATT and CDR2 is SNEGSKA (reference sequence). The CDR3 is 15 residues long. The junction had 6 bases not matched to a gene; V was cut back by 1 base and J by 0 bases. CDR3 region: CSARVGQASSYEQYF. In DNA form, the CDR3 reads TGCAGTGCTAGAGTCGGACAGGCGAGCTCCTACGAGCAGTACTTC.

This rearrangement joins TRBV29-1 to TRBJ2-5; maybe TRBD2 (6 bases). V shed 3 bases and J shed 5 bases, with 10 bases lying between them. CDR1 and CDR2 (germline): SQVTM, ANQGSEA. The CDR3 runs 12 residues. The chain's CDR3 is CSVDIGRETQYF. CDR3 coding DNA: TGCAGCGTTGATATTGGGAGGGAGACCCAGTACTTC.

This clonotype was counted only a few times. This chain uses TRBV29-1 with TRBJ1-5; D is unclear. This CDR3 has 14 residues. V was shortened by 5 bases and J by 4 bases, with 15 bases between the two germline ends. Per the germline V gene, CDR1 is SQVTM and CDR2 is ANQGSEA. In nucleotides, the CDR3 is TGCAGCGTTAGGACTGAGGCCTATAATCAGCCCCAGCATTTT. Amino acid sequence: CSVRTEAYNQPQHF.

In this sample, this clonotype turned up a few times. This chain links TRBV11-3 with TRBJ2-2; 11 bases are a match to TRBD2. Germline V lookup: CDR1 SGHNT, CDR2 YENEEA. This CDR3 spans 20 amino acids. V dropped 7 bases and J dropped 3; count of bases not matched to a gene: 19. CDR3 amino acids: CASNSNRDVLAGVYTGELFF. The CDR3 nucleotides are TGTGCCAGCAACTCCAACCGCGACGTACTAGCGGGAGTATACACCGGGGAGCTGTTTTTT. The full variable domain, its missing parts supplied by reference TRBV11-3 and TRBJ2-2, is EAGVVQSPRYKIIEKKQPVAFWCNPISGHNTLYWYLQNLGQGPELLIRYENEEAVDDSQLPKDRFSAERLKGVDSTLKIQPAELGDSAVYLCASNSNRDVLAGVYTGELFFGEGSRLTVL.

V usage is TRBV20-1 and J usage is TRBJ1-2; the match to TRBD1 covers 7 bases. CDR3 length: 13 amino acids. CDR1 is DFQATT, CDR2 SNEGSKA, per germline (reference sequence). With V trimmed by 4 bases and J by 2 bases, 4 bases remained unmatched. CDR3 coding DNA: TGCAGTGCTACCCCGACAGGGAACTATGGCTACACCTTC. Protein: CSATPTGNYGYTF.

This clonotype appeared a few times. The V call is TRBV27, the J call TRBJ2-2; D is unclear. The CDR3 has 13 residues. V was shortened by 3 bases and J by 7 bases, with 9 bases between the two germline ends. Germline V gene data show CDR1 as MNHEY and CDR2 as SMNVEV (reference sequence). The CDR3 nucleotides read TGTGCCAGCAGTTTTTCAGAAGGCGGGGAGCTGTTTTTT. Its translation is CASSFSEGGELFF.

The CDR3 sequence: CASSYHLTGALSSYEQYF. As DNA, the CDR3 is TGTGCCAGCAGTTATCACCTGACAGGGGCTTTGAGTTCCTACGAGCAGTACTTC. The chain links TRBV6-2 or TRBV6-3 to TRBJ2-7; 8 bases are shared with TRBD1. The CDR3 consists of 18 residues. Looked up from germline, CDR1 is MNHEY and CDR2 is SVGEGT. J lost 1 base, V lost 3 bases, and 14 bases had no gene match.

The chain combines TRBV5-1 with TRBJ2-1, with 16 nucleotides matching TRBD2. V lost 4 bases, J lost 11 bases, and 15 bases stayed unmatched. The germline V gene has CDR1 SGHRS and CDR2 YFSETQ. This CDR3 comprises 18 residues. The CDR3 DNA reads as TGCGCCAGCAGCCAAGGGCCGGGACTAGCGGGAGGGCTCGGTAAGCAGTTCTTC. Its protein product is CASSQGPGLAGGLGKQFF.

This chain uses TRBV6-1 with TRBJ1-1, with TRBD1 identical over 8 bases. Germline trimming cut 7 bases from V and 5 bases from J; bases unmatched to any gene: 3. CDR1 and CDR2 (germline): MNHNS, SASEGT. CDR3 length equals 12 residues. CDR3 in amino acids: CASTGGRTEAFF. The CDR3 DNA is TGTGCCAGCACAGGGGGCAGGACTGAAGCTTTCTTT.

This clonotype appeared many times. The V gene is TRBV5-1, the J gene TRBJ2-3; 8 bases agree with TRBD1. V gave up 7 bases and J gave up 2 bases; unmatched junction bases: 9. This CDR3 spans 15 amino acids. Per germline, CDR1 SGHRS and CDR2 YFSETQ. CDR3 sequence: CASGRTGKVTDTQYF. CDR3 nucleotides: TGCGCCAGCGGACGGACAGGGAAGGTCACAGATACGCAGTATTTT. The entire variable domain, with the rest obtained from reference TRBV5-1 and TRBJ2-3, is as follows: KAGVTQTPRYLIKTRGQQVTLSCSPISGHRSVSWYQQTPGQGLQFLFEYFSETQRNKGNFPGRFSGRQFSNSRSEMNVSTLELGDSALYLCASGRTGKVTDTQYFGPGTRLTVL.

The chain joins TRBV19 to TRBJ2-1, with D hard to call. CDR3 length: 11 residues. V was trimmed by 0 bases and J by 10 bases, leaving 4 bases between them. Germline CDR1 is LNHDA and CDR2 is SQIVND (reference sequence). CDR3: CASSIEREQFF. The CDR3 nucleotides are TGTGCCAGTAGTATAGAAAGGGAGCAGTTCTTC. Full variable domain (remainder filled in from reference TRBV19 and TRBJ2-1): DGGITQSPKYLFRKEGQNVTLSCEQNLNHDAMYWYRQDPGQGLRLIYYSQIVNDFQKGDIAEGYSVSREKKESFPLTVTSAQKNPTAFYLCASSIEREQFFGPGTRLTVL.

A remark on this clonotype: One end of the junction does not line up with germline, which may come from a read error. The chain couples TRBV12-3 or TRBV12-4 to TRBJ1-5, with 7 nucleotides matching TRBD1. The CDR3 length is 14 residues. For the CDR3, the DNA is TGTGCCAGCAGTTTATCAGGGGGTGGTGGGGCGCAGCGTTTT. Protein: CASSLSGGGGAQRF.

This clonotype occurred a few times. The rearrangement links TRBV20-1 to TRBJ2-7; TRBD1 matches at 9 bases. The ends lost 0 bases at V and 2 bases at J; junction bases unmatched: 8. The CDR3 has 16 residues. Germline CDR1 and CDR2: DFQATT and SNEGSKA (reference sequence). This chain's CDR3 is CSARDRDRGVTYEQYF. DNA of the CDR3: TGCAGTGCTAGAGATCGTGACAGGGGGGTAACCTACGAGCAGTACTTC.

The chain uses TRBV20-1 and TRBJ1-5, with 7 nucleotides matching TRBD1. The CDR3 sequence is 15 residues long. With V trimmed by 4 bases and J by 5 bases, 11 bases remained unmatched. Germline lookup yields CDR1 DFQATT and CDR2 SNEGSKA (reference sequence). CDR3 protein: CSANPPTGSYQPQHF. CDR3 nucleotide sequence: TGCAGTGCTAACCCTCCGACAGGGAGTTATCAGCCCCAGCATTTT.

The genes are TRBV27 and TRBJ1-2, with 9 positions matching TRBD1. This CDR3 comprises 13 residues. Germline V gene data show CDR1 as MNHEY and CDR2 as SMNVEV (reference sequence). V shed 7 bases, J shed 8 bases, and the junction held 8 bases outside the gene matches. In nucleotides, the CDR3 is TGTGCCAGCACCACAGGGGGCGAGGGCGGCTACACCTTC. It yields the protein CASTTGGEGGYTF.

The chain recombines TRBV20-1 with TRBJ2-2; a weak D match, TRBD1 (5 bases). The germline V and J ends were trimmed by 2 bases and 2 bases, with 6 bases remaining between them. CDR1 is DFQATT, CDR2 SNEGSKA, per germline (reference sequence). The CDR3 extends over 13 amino acids. CDR3 residues: CSARQGNTGELFF. The CDR3 DNA is TGCAGTGCTAGACAGGGCAACACCGGGGAGCTGTTTTTT.

V gene TRBV7-3 combines with J gene TRBJ1-1; D unresolved. The germline V gene has CDR1 SGHTA and CDR2 FQGTGA. Trimming cost V 5 bases and J 1 base, with 14 bases left between them. The CDR3 extends over 15 amino acids. The CDR3 region is CASSLTPQENTEAFF. In DNA form, the CDR3 reads TGTGCCAGCAGCCTCACACCCCAGGAGAACACTGAAGCTTTCTTT.

This chain links TRBV7-2 with TRBJ2-2; D may be TRBD2 (5 bases). The V end was cut by 4 bases, the J end by 4 bases, with 10 bases between. CDR1 is SGHTA, CDR2 FQGNSA, per germline. This CDR3 is built from 14 residues. This CDR3 is CASSSPDFTGELFF. CDR3 DNA sequence: TGTGCCAGCAGCTCCCCGGACTTCACCGGGGAGCTGTTTTTT. The whole variable domain, remainder taken from reference TRBV7-2 and TRBJ2-2, is GAGVSQSPSNKVTEKGKDVELRCDPISGHTALYWYRQSLGQGLEFLIYFQGNSAPDKSGLPSDRFSAERTGGSVSTLTIQRTQQEDSAVYLCASSSPDFTGELFFGEGSRLTVL.

This chain joins TRBV4-2 and TRBJ2-1; no firm D call. V shed 0 bases and J shed 2 bases, with 11 bases lying between them. CDR1 and CDR2 from the germline V gene are LGHNA and YNFKEQ. The CDR3 has 16 residues. CDR3 nucleotide sequence: TGTGCCAGCAGCCAAGATTCAAGTGTGGCCTACAATGAGCAGTTCTTC. This codes for CASSQDSSVAYNEQFF.

This clonotype has only a few counts. V and J are TRBV27 and TRBJ2-7; no clear D gene. Germline V gene data show CDR1 as MNHEY and CDR2 as SMNVEV (reference sequence). Trimming left V 0 bases short and J 12 bases short, with 15 bases between. CDR3 size: 13 residues. In DNA, the CDR3 is TGTGCCAGCAGTTTATCGGGCAGTGGGTCGTGGTACTTC. Its translation is CASSLSGSGSWYF.

This clonotype appeared once. V usage is TRBV5-1 and J usage is TRBJ2-1; TRBD1 matches at 7 bases. CDR3 length equals 15 residues. V gave up 4 bases and J gave up 3 bases; unmatched junction bases: 7. Germline CDR1 SGHRS, CDR2 YFSETQ. The DNA of the CDR3 is TGCGCCAGCAGCCCAGAACAGGGGTTCTACAATGAGCAGTTCTTC. Protein sequence: CASSPEQGFYNEQFF.

A few counts support this clonotype. The chain is built from TRBV9 and TRBJ2-7; D perhaps matches TRBD1 (5 bases). Trimming removed 3 bases from V and 7 bases from J, with 17 bases in between. The CDR3 loop spans 14 amino acids. Germline V gene data show CDR1 as SGDLS and CDR2 as YYNGEE. CDR3 loop: CASSGIDGAGEQYF. The CDR3 DNA reads as TGTGCCAGCAGCGGGATAGACGGAGCAGGGGAGCAGTACTTC.

V gene TRBV20-1 combines with J gene TRBJ2-3; D remains unclear. CDR1 DFQATT and CDR2 SNEGSKA come from the germline V gene (reference sequence). Trimming stripped 5 bases from V and 6 bases from J, with 12 bases between. The CDR3 spans 12 residues. The CDR3 region has the DNA TGCAGTGCTCCCGAAGACCCGGATACGCAGTATTTT. This sequence encodes CSAPEDPDTQYF.